This section outlines one TCR beta chain sequence together with its context. The data originate from a study of blood T cell repertoires in COVID-19. Study-wide context: The United States, Italy and Spain provided the acute and convalescent COVID-19 samples. Nucleic acid was either cDNA or gDNA, and it came from T cells, B-cell-depleted T cells, or PBMCs.

Per the original methods: Scientists estimated how many nucleated cells there were by amplifying reference gene primers. TCRdb keeps only in-frame clones here, not all; method: immunoSEQ multiplex PCR. That table is the source of V, J and clone size, and D and trimming were worked out from the DNA. The data hold about 330,000 clones, with 70% to 90% observed a single time. CDR3 length: 14 amino acids. Germline V CDR1 and CDR2: MNHEY, SVGAGI. Trimming left V 6 bases short and J 2 bases short, with 11 bases between. The sequenced sample consisted of peripheral blood. V gene TRBV6-5 combines with J gene TRBJ1-3, with no clear D. This TCR came from a woman aged 50 to 60 with active or convalescent COVID-19. This chain's CDR3 is CASRARQTGNTIYF. The CDR3 coding sequence is TGTGCCAGCAGAGCAAGACAAACTGGAAACACCATATATTTT.